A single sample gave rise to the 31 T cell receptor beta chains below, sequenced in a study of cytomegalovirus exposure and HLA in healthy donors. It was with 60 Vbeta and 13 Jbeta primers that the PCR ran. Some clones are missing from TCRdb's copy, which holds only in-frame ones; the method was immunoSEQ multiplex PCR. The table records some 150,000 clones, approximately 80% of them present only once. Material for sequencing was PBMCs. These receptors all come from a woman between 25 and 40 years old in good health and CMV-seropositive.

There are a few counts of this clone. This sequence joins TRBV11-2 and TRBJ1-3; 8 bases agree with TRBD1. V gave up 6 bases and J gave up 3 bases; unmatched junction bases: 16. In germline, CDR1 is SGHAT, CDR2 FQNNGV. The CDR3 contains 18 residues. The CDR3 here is CASRDRALGDFFGNTIYF. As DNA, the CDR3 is TGTGCCAGCAGGGACAGGGCCCTAGGAGATTTCTTTGGAAACACCATATATTTT.

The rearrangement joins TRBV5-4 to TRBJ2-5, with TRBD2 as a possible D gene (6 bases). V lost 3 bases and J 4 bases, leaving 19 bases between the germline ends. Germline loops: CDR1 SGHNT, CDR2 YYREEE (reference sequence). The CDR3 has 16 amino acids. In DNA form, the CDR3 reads TGTGCCAGCAGCTCCCTGGCGGAGGGTCTAGGAGAGACCCAGTACTTC. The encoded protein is CASSSLAEGLGETQYF.

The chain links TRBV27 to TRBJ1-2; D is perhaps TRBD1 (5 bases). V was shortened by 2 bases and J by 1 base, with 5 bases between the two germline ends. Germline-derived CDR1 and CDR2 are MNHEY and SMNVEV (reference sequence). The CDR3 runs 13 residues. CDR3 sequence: CASSLQGNYGYTF. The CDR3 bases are TGTGCCAGCAGTTTACAGGGTAACTATGGCTACACCTTC.

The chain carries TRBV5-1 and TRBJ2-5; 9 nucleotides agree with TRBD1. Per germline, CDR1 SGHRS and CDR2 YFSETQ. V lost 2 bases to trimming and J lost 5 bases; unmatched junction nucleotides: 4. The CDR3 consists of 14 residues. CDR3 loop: CASSFNRGPETQYF. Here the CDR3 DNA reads TGCGCCAGCAGCTTTAACAGGGGGCCGGAGACCCAGTACTTC.

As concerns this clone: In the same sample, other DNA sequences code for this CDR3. The CDR3 DNA sequence: TGCGCCAGCAGCCAATCGGGGATTTGGGATACTGAAGCTTTCTTT. This translates into CASSQSGIWDTEAFF. J is TRBJ1-1 and V is TRBV4-3; no definite D call. The germline gives CDR1 LGHNA, CDR2 YSLEER. This CDR3 is 15 amino acids long. V dropped 2 bases and J dropped 5 bases, with 15 bases sitting between them.

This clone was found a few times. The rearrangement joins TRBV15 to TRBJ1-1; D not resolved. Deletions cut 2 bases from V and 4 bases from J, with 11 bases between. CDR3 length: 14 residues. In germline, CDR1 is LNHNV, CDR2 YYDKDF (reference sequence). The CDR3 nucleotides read TGTGCCACCAGCAGACGATGGAGTAGCACTGAAGCTTTCTTT. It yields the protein CATSRRWSSTEAFF. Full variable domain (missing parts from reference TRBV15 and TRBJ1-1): DAMVIQNPRYQVTQFGKPVTLSCSQTLNHNVMYWYQQKSSQAPKLLFHYYDKDFNNEADTPDNFQSRRPNTSFCFLDIRSPGLGDTAMYLCATSRRWSSTEAFFGQGTRLTVV.

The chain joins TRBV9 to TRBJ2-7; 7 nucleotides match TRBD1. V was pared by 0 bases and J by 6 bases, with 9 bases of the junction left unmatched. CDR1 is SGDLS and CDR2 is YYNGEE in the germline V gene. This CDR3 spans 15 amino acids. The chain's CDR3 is CASSVGPGGRGEQYF. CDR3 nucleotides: TGTGCCAGCAGCGTAGGTCCAGGGGGAAGAGGCGAGCAGTACTTC.

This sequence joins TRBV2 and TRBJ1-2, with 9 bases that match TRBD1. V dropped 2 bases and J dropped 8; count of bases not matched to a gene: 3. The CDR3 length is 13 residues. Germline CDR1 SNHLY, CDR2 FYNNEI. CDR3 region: CASSERTGGGYTF. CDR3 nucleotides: TGTGCCAGCAGTGAACGCACAGGGGGCGGCTACACCTTC. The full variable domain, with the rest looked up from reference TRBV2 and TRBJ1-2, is EPEVTQTPSHQVTQMGQEVILRCVPISNHLYFYWYRQILGQKVEFLVSFYNNEISEKSEIFDDQFSVERPDGSNFTLKIRSTKLEDSAMYFCASSERTGGGYTFGSGTRLTVV.

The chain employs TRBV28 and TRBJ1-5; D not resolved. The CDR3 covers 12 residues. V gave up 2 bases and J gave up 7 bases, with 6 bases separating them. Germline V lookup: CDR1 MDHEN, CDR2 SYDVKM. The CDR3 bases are TGTGCCAGCAGTTTAGATAGCCAGCCCCAGCATTTT. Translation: CASSLDSQPQHF.

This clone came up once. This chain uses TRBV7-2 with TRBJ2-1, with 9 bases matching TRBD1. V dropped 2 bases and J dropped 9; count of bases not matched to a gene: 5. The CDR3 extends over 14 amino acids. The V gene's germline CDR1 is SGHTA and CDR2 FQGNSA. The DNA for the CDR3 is TGTGCCAGCAGCTTATTGGGACAGGGAGTTGAGCAGTTCTTC. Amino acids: CASSLLGQGVEQFF. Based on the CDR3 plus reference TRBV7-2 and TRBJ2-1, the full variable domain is GAGVSQSPSNKVTEKGKDVELRCDPISGHTALYWYRQSLGQGLEFLIYFQGNSAPDKSGLPSDRFSAERTGGSVSTLTIQRTQQEDSAVYLCASSLLGQGVEQFFGPGTRLTVL.

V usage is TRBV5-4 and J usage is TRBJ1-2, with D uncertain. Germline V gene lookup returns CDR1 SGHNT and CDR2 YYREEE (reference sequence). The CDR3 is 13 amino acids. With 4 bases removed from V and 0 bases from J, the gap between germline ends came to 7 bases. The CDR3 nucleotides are TGTGCCAGCAGCCGCGTGGCTAACTATGGCTACACCTTC. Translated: CASSRVANYGYTF.

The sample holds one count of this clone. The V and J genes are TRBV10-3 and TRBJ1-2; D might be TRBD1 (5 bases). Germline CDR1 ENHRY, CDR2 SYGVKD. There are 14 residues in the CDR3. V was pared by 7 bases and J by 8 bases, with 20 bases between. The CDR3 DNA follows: TGTGCCATCACTCCGGTCGGGGGTGTTCGAGGCTACACCTTC. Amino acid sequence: CAITPVGGVRGYTF.

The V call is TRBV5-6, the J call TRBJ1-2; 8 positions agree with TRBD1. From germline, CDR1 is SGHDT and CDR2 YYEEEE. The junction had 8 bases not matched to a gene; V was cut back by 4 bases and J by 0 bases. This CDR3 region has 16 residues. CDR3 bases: TGTGCCAGCAGCCCCTCGGGACAGGCGTCTAACTATGGCTACACCTTC. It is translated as CASSPSGQASNYGYTF. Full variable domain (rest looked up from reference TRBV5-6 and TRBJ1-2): DAGVTQSPTHLIKTRGQQVTLRCSPKSGHDTVSWYQQALGQGPQFIFQYYEEEERQRGNFPDRFSGHQFPNYSSELNVNALLLGDSALYLCASSPSGQASNYGYTFGSGTRLTVV.

In nucleotides, the CDR3 is TGTGCCAGCAGTGACAGGGCGAGAGGAAACACCATATATTTT. Translated, it gives CASSDRARGNTIYF. V is TRBV9 and J is TRBJ1-3, with TRBD1 identical over 7 bases. CDR3 length equals 14 residues. Germline V gene lookup returns CDR1 SGDLS and CDR2 YYNGEE. With V trimmed by 5 bases and J by 4 bases, 6 bases remained unmatched.

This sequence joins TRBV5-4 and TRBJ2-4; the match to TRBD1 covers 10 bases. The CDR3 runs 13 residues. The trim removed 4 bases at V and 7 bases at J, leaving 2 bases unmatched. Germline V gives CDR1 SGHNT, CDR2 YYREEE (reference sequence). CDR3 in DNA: TGTGCCAGCAGCGAGGGACAGGGGAACATTCAGTACTTC. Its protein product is CASSEGQGNIQYF.

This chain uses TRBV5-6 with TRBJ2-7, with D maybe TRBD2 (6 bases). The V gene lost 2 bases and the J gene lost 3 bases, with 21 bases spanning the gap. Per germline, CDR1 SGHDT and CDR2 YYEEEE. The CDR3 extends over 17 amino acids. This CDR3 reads CASSFVFSGGSHYEQYF. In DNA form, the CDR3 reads TGTGCCAGCAGCTTCGTCTTTTCCGGGGGTTCTCACTACGAGCAGTACTTC.

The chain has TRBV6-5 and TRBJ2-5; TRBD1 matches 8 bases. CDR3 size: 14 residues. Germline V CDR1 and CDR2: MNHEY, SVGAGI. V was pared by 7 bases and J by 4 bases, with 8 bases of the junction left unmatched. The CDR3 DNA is TGTGCCAGCATGGACAGGGTCTGGGCAGAGACCCAGTACTTC. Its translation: CASMDRVWAETQYF.

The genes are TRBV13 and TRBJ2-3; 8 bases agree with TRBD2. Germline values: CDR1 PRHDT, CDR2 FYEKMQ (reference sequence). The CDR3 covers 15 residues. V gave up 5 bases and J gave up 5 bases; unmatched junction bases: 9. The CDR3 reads CASSPPGGVRDTQYF. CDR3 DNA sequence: TGTGCCAGCAGCCCCCCGGGGGGGGTACGAGATACGCAGTATTTT.

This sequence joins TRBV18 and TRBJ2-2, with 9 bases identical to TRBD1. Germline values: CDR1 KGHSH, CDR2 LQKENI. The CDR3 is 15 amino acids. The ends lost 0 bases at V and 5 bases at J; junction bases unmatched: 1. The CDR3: CASSPPTGGTGELFF. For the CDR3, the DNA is TGTGCCAGCTCACCACCGACAGGGGGGACCGGGGAGCTGTTTTTT.

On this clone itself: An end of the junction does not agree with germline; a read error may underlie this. The CDR3 DNA reads as TGTGCCAGCACCAGGGAAATGAAGACTGAAGCTTTCTTT. Residues: CASTREMKTEAFF. V and J are TRBV25-1 and TRBJ1-1, with a weak D call TRBD1 (5 bases). CDR3 length: 13 residues. Per germline, CDR1 MGHDK and CDR2 SYGVNS.

Written as DNA, the CDR3 is TGTGCCAGCAGTGAAGCGTCAAGCGGTGAGCAGTACTTC. As protein: CASSEASSGEQYF. The chain recombines TRBV2 with TRBJ2-7, with D perhaps TRBD2 (5 bases). This CDR3 has 13 residues. The germline V and J ends were trimmed by 0 bases and 7 bases, with 10 bases remaining between them. CDR1 SNHLY and CDR2 FYNNEI come from the germline V gene.

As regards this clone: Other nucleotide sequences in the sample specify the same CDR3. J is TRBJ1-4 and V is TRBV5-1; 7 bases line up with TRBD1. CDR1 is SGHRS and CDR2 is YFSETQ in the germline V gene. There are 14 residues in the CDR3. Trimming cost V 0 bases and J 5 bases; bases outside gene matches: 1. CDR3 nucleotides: TGCGCCAGCAGCTTGGGACAGGGAAATGAAAAACTGTTTTTT. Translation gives CASSLGQGNEKLFF.

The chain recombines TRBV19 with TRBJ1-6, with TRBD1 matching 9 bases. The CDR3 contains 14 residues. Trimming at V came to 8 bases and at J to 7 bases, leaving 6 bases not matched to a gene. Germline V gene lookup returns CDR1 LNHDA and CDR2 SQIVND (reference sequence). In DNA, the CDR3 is TGTGCCAGTCGCAGACAGGGGGACAATTCACCCCTCCACTTT. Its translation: CASRRQGDNSPLHF.

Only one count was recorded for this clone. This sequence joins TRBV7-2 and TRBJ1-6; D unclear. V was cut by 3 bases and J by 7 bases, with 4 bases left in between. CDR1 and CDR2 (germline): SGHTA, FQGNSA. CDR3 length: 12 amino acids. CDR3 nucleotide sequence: TGTGCCAGCAGCTTCTCGAATTCACCCCTCCACTTT. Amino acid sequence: CASSFSNSPLHF.

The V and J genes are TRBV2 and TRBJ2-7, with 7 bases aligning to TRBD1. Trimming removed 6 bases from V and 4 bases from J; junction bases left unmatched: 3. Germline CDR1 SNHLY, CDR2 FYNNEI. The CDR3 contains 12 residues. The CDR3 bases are TGTGCCAGCAGGGTGACAGGGTACGAGCAGTACTTC. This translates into CASRVTGYEQYF. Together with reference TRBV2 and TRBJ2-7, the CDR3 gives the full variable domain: EPEVTQTPSHQVTQMGQEVILRCVPISNHLYFYWYRQILGQKVEFLVSFYNNEISEKSEIFDDQFSVERPDGSNFTLKIRSTKLEDSAMYFCASRVTGYEQYFGPGTRLTVT.

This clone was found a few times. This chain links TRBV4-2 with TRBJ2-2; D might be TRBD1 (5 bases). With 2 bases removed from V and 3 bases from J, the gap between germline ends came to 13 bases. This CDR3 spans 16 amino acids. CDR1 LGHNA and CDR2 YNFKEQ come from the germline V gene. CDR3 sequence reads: CASSQPQARDTGELFF. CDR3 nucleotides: TGTGCCAGCAGCCAACCACAGGCAAGGGACACCGGGGAGCTGTTTTTT.

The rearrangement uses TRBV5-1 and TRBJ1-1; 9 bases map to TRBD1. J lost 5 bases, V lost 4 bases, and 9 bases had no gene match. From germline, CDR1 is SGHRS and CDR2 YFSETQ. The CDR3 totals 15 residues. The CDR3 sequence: CASSGTTGGGTEAFF. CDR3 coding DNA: TGCGCCAGCAGCGGCACGACAGGGGGGGGAACTGAAGCTTTCTTT.

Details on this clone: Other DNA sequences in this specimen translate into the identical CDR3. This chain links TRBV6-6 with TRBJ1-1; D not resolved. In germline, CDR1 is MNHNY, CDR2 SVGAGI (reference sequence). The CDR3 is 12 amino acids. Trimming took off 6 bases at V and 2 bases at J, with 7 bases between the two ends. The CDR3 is CASSLLNTEAFF. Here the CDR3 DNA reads TGTGCCAGCAGCCTCCTTAACACTGAAGCTTTCTTT.

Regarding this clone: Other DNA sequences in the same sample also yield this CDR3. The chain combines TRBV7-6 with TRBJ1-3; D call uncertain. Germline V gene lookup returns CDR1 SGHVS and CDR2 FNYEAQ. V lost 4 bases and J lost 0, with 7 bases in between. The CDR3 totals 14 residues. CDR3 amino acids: CASSSRSSGNTIYF. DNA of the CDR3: TGTGCCAGCAGCTCACGGTCCTCTGGAAACACCATATATTTT.

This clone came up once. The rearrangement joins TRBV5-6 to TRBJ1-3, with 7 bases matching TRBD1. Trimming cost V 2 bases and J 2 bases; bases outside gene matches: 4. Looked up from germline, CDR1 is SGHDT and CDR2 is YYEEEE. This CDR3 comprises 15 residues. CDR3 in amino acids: CASSFQQGTGNTIYF. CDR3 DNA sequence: TGTGCCAGCAGCTTCCAACAGGGGACTGGAAACACCATATATTTT.

The CDR3 DNA sequence: TGTGCCAGCAGCCTAAACCAACCTGCTAATGAAAAACTGTTTTTT. Its translation: CASSLNQPANEKLFF. The V gene is TRBV7-2, the J gene TRBJ1-4; D not resolved. CDR1 and CDR2 from the germline V gene are SGHTA and FQGNSA. CDR3 length: 15 amino acids. Trimming cost V 5 bases and J 3 bases, with 13 bases left between them.